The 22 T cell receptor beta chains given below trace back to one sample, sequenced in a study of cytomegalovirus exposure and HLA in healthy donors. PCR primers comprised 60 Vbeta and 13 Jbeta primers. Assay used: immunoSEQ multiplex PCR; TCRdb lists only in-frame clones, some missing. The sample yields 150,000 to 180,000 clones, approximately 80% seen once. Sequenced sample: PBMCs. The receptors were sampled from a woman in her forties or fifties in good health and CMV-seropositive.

CDR3 DNA: TGCGCCAGCAGCCAAGATCTATTCCGTCTAGAGCAGTTCTTC. This codes for CASSQDLFRLEQFF. The chain uses TRBV4-3 and TRBJ2-1; D ambiguous. This CDR3 is 14 amino acids long. CDR1 and CDR2 (germline): LGHNA, YSLEER. V shed 0 bases and J shed 10 bases, with 13 bases lying between them.

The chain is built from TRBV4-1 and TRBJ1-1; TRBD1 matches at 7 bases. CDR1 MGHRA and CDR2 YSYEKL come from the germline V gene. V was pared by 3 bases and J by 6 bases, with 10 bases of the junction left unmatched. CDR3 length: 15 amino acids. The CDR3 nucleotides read TGCGCCAGCAGCCATCCGATGACAGGGTTATCTGAAGCTTTCTTT. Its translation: CASSHPMTGLSEAFF.

CDR3 sequence (DNA): TGTGCCAGCAGACACAGCACTGAAGCTTTCTTT. Its protein is CASRHSTEAFF. The chain uses TRBV25-1 and TRBJ1-1; no clear D. This CDR3 spans 11 amino acids. Germline CDR1 MGHDK, CDR2 SYGVNS. Trimming took off 6 bases at V and 4 bases at J, with 6 bases between the two ends.

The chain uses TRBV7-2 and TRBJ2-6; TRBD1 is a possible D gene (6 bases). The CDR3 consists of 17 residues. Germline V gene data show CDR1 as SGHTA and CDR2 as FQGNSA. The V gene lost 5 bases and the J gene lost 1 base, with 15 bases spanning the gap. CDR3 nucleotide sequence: TGTGCCAGCAGCCCAAGGATGGGGGCGTCTGGGGCCAACGTCCTGACTTTC. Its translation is CASSPRMGASGANVLTF.

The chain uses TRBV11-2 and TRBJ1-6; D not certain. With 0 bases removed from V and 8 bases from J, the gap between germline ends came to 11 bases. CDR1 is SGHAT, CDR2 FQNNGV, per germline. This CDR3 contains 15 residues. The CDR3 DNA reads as TGTGCCAGCAGCTTAGAGGGCAGGCGCGATTCACCCCTCCACTTT. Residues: CASSLEGRRDSPLHF.

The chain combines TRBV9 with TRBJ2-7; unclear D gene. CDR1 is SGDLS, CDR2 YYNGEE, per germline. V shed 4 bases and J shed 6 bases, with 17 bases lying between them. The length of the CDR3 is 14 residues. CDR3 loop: CASSPPRRPSEQYF. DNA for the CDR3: TGTGCCAGCAGCCCCCCCCGCAGGCCTTCCGAGCAGTACTTC.

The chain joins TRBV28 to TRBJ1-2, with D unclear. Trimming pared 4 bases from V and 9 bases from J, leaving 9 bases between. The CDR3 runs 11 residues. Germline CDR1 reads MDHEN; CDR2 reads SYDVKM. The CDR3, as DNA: TGTGCCAGCAGTTCGCAGATGAGCTACACCTTC. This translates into CASSSQMSYTF.

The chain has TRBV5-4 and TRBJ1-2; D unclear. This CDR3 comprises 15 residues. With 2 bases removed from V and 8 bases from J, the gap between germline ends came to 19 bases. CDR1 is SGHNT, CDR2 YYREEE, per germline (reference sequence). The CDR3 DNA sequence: TGTGCCAGCAGCTTACCCCAAACCCGCGTCCTAGGCTACACCTTC. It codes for CASSLPQTRVLGYTF. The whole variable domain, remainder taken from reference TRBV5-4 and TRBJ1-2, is ETGVTQSPTHLIKTRGQQVTLRCSSQSGHNTVSWYQQALGQGPQFIFQYYREEENGRGNFPPRFSGLQFPNYSSELNVNALELDDSALYLCASSLPQTRVLGYTFGSGTRLTVV.

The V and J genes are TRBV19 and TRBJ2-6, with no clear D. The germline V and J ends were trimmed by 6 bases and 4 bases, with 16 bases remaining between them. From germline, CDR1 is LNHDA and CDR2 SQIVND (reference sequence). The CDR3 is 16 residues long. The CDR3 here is CASSVYYDRGANVLTF. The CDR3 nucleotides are TGTGCCAGTAGCGTCTACTACGACCGAGGGGCCAACGTCCTGACTTTC. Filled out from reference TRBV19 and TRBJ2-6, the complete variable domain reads DGGITQSPKYLFRKEGQNVTLSCEQNLNHDAMYWYRQDPGQGLRLIYYSQIVNDFQKGDIAEGYSVSREKKESFPLTVTSAQKNPTAFYLCASSVYYDRGANVLTFGAGSRLTVL.

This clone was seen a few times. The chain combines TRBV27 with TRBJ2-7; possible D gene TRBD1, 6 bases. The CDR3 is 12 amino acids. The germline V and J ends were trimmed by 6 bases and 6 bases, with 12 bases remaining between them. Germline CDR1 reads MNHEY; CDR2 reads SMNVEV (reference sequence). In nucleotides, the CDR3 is TGTGCCAGCAGCTACAGGGTGGGCGAGCAGTACTTC. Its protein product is CASSYRVGEQYF.

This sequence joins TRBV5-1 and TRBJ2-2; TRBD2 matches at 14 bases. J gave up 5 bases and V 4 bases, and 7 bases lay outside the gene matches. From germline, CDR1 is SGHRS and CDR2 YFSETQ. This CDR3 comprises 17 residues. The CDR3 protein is CASSPTSGGARTGELFF. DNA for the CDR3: TGCGCCAGCAGCCCGACTAGCGGGGGGGCCCGTACCGGGGAGCTGTTTTTT. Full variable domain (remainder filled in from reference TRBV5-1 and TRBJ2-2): KAGVTQTPRYLIKTRGQQVTLSCSPISGHRSVSWYQQTPGQGLQFLFEYFSETQRNKGNFPGRFSGRQFSNSRSEMNVSTLELGDSALYLCASSPTSGGARTGELFFGEGSRLTVL.

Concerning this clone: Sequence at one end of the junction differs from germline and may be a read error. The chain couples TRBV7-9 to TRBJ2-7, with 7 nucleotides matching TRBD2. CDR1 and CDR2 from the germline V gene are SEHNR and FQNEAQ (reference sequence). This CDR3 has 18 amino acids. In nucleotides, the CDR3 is TGTTCCAGCAGCTTAGTGCCATTGGGGGGGAAGAGCTCCTACGAGCAGTACTTC. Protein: CSSSLVPLGGKSSYEQYF.

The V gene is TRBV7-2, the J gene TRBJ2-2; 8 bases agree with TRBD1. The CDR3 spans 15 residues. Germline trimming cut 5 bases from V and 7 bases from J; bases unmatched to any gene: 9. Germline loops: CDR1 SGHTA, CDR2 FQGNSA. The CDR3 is CASSRRTGISGELFF. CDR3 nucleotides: TGTGCCAGCAGCCGCCGGACAGGGATTAGCGGGGAGCTGTTTTTT. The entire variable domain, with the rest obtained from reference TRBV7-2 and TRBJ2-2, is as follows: GAGVSQSPSNKVTEKGKDVELRCDPISGHTALYWYRQSLGQGLEFLIYFQGNSAPDKSGLPSDRFSAERTGGSVSTLTIQRTQQEDSAVYLCASSRRTGISGELFFGEGSRLTVL.

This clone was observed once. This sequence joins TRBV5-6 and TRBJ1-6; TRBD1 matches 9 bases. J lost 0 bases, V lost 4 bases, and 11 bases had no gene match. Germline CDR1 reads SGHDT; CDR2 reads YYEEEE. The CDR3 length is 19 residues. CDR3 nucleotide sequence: TGTGCCAGCAGCCGTGTTACAGGGGGCGCGAGCTCCTATAATTCACCCCTCCACTTT. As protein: CASSRVTGGASSYNSPLHF.

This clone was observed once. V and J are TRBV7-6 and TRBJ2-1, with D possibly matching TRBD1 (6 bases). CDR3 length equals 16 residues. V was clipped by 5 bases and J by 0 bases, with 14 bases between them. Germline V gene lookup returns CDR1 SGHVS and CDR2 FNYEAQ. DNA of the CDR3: TGTGCCAGCAGCGATTCCGGGACATCCTCCTACAATGAGCAGTTCTTC. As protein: CASSDSGTSSYNEQFF.

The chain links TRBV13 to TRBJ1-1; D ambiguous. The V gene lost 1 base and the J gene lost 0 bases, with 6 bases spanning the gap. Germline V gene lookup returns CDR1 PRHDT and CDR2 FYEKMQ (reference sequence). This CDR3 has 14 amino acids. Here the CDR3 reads CASSLALMNTEAFF. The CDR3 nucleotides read TGTGCCAGCAGCTTAGCACTGATGAACACTGAAGCTTTCTTT.

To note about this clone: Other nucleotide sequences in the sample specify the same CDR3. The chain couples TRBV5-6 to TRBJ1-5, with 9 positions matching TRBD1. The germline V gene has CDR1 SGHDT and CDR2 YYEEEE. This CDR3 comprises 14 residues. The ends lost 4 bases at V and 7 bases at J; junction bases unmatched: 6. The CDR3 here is CASSPGTGNQPQHF. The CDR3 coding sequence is TGTGCCAGCAGCCCGGGGACAGGGAACCAGCCCCAGCATTTT.

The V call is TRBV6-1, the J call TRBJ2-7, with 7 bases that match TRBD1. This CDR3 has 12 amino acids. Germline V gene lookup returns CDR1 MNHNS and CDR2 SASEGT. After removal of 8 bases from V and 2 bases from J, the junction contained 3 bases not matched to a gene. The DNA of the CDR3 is TGTGCCAGCGGACAGGTAGCCTACGAGCAGTACTTC. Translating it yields CASGQVAYEQYF.

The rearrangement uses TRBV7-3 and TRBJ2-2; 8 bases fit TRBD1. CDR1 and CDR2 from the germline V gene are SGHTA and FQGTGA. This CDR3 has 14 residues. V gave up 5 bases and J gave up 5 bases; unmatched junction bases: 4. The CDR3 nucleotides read TGTGCCAGCAGCCCGACAGGGGTTACCGGGGAGCTGTTTTTT. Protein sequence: CASSPTGVTGELFF.

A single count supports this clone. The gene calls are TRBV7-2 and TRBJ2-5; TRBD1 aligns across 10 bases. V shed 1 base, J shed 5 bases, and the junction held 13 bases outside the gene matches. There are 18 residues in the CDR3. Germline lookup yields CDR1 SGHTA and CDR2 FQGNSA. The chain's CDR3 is CASSLGPRGQGRTETQYF. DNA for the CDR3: TGTGCCAGCAGCTTAGGGCCCAGGGGACAGGGGAGGACGGAGACCCAGTACTTC.

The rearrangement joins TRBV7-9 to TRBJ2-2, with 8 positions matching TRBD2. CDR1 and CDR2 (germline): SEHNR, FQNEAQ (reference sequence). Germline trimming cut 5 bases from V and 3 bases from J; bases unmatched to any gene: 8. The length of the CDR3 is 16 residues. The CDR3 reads CASSPVSGDYTGELFF. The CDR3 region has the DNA TGTGCCAGCAGCCCCGTTAGCGGGGACTACACCGGGGAGCTGTTTTTT.

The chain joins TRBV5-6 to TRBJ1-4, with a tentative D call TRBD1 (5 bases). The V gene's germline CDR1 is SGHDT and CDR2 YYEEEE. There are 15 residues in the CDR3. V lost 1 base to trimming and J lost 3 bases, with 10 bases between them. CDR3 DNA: TGTGCCAGCAGCTTGAAAGGGGCAGCTAATGAAAAACTGTTTTTT. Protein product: CASSLKGAANEKLFF.